The T cell receptor beta chain described here comes from a study of metastatic and nonmetastatic thyroid tumors (dated by TCRdb to about 2020). A note on the overall study: For patients with malignant and with benign thyroid disease, the researchers compared repertoires between peripheral blood samples and tumor or nodule tissue samples. What the authors observed across the whole study: TCR beta diversity was reported as significantly higher in malignant tumors than in benign nodules, in both blood and tumor samples.

To prepare the library, PCR was applied. TCRdb names Illumina HiSeq 4000 as the instrument used. High-throughput sequencing was used to profile the TCR beta-chain CDR3 region of each patient. For the original study's pipeline: CDR3 differences across clinicopathological groups were used to build a classifier for discriminating distant-metastatic papillary thyroid cancer patients. To measure repertoire diversity the researchers used the Shannon index, while the Morisita-Horn index served to gauge how similar the tumor and blood repertoires were. TCRdb ran its own pipeline on the public reads, namely fastp trimming at Q25 and MiXCR clone calling, and kept in-frame beta chains. These V and J calls derive from TCRdb rather than the authors' analysis. A total of roughly 93,000 clones appear in this sample, roughly 13% of them only once. The ten biggest clones cover approximately 10% of the sample. Note on this clone: Its antigen remains unidentified. There are no base qualities to consult, and no much larger clone falls within one base. Within the sample, other DNA sequences also encode this same CDR3.

At the junction V is shortened by 7 bases and J by 2 bases; bases outside the gene matches: 16. The CDR1 and CDR2 encoded by the germline V gene are MRHNA and SNTAGT. The CDR3 numbers 19 residues from cysteine through phenylalanine. Of all the DNA, just the CDR3 is kept, 57 bases in frame from base 1. No treatment had been received by any patient before thyroid surgery. The study retrospectively analysed patient clinical samples collected from the early 2010s to the late 2010s using T-cell receptor beta sequencing. The rearranged chain carries TRBV6-4 and TRBJ2-1, and 11 bases in between align with TRBD2. Sequencing was carried out using blood. The receptor's source is a female donor with papillary thyroid cancer or a benign thyroid nodule (not recorded which). Some clones in this sample may be carry-over from other donors' samples. The base sequence is TGTGCCAGCACCCAAAGGGGGCTAGCGGGGGGCGTTCCCTACAATGAGCAGTTCTTC. Its product reads: CASTQRGLAGGVPYNEQFF.